A selection of T cell receptor beta chains follows, all from one sample in a study of OX40 agonist ivuxolimab in advanced cancers. TCRdb's table, derived via immunoSEQ multiplex PCR, lists solely in-frame clones and lacks some. The sample shows tens of thousands of clones, about 89% of them seen only once. This sample comprised CD4+ or CD8+ T cells sorted from blood, obtained in a trial of the OX40 agonist ivuxolimab. The receptors were sampled from an adult with an advanced solid tumor such as melanoma, head and neck, liver or kidney cancer. CDR3s include the opening cysteine and the closing phenylalanine or tryptophan. Fields, in order: CDR3 protein, CDR3 DNA, D gene, clone size, J gene, V gene. A D gene is named only where the DNA matches it firmly. Size is stated for part of the rows, as once, few or many counts, or as a class when the clone is expanded.

CDR3: CASSFVPNTGELFF
DNA: TGTGCCAGCAGCTTTGTCCCGAACACCGGGGAGCTGTTTTTT
D: NA
size: NA
J: TRBJ2-2
V: TRBV7-2

CDR3: CASSLGAGSYNEQFF
DNA: TGTGCCAGCAGCTTAGGGGCGGGGTCCTACAATGAGCAGTTCTTC
D: NA
size: NA
J: TRBJ2-1
V: TRBV11-3

CDR3: CSARGPYGYTF
DNA: TGCAGCGCCCGGGGCCCCTATGGCTACACCTTC
D: NA
size: NA
J: TRBJ1-2
V: TRBV29-1

CDR3: CASSLLSAGDTQYF
DNA: TGTGCCAGCAGCTTATTATCGGCCGGCGATACGCAGTATTTT
D: NA
size: NA
J: TRBJ2-3
V: TRBV11-2

CDR3: CASSLQGEGNGYTF
DNA: TGCGCCAGCAGCTTGCAGGGTGAGGGGAATGGCTACACCTTC
D: NA
size: once
J: TRBJ1-2
V: TRBV5-1

CDR3: CASSVGSGPSYEQYF
DNA: TGTGCCAGCAGCGTAGGTTCGGGCCCCTCCTACGAGCAGTACTTC
D: NA
size: NA
J: TRBJ2-7
V: TRBV9

CDR3: CASSQGEGTGNEKLFF
DNA: TGCGCCAGCAGCCAAGGGGAAGGGACAGGGAATGAAAAACTGTTTTTT
D: TRBD1
size: once
J: TRBJ1-4
V: TRBV4-3

CDR3: CASSLGGSRGEQFF
DNA: TGTGCCAGCAGCTTGGGGGGTAGTAGGGGTGAGCAGTTCTTC
D: NA
size: NA
J: TRBJ2-1
V: TRBV5-4

CDR3: CASSMGQINEKLFF
DNA: TGTGCCAGTAGTATGGGACAGATTAATGAAAAACTGTTTTTT
D: TRBD1
size: few
J: TRBJ1-4
V: TRBV19

CDR3: CASSQDRRGVGTDTQYF
DNA: TGCGCCAGCAGCCAAGATCGAAGAGGGGTCGGCACAGATACGCAGTATTTT
D: NA
size: NA
J: TRBJ2-3
V: TRBV4-3

CDR3: CASSAAGTGRYNEQFF
DNA: TGTGCCAGCAGTGCCGCCGGGACGGGGAGATACAATGAGCAGTTCTTC
D: NA
size: NA
J: TRBJ2-1
V: TRBV6-4

CDR3: CASSIDGWGRVSIEAFF
DNA: TGTGCCAGTAGTATAGATGGGTGGGGCAGGGTATCAATTGAAGCTTTCTTT
D: NA
size: NA
J: TRBJ1-1
V: TRBV19

CDR3: CASSLGGGGGDIQYF
DNA: TGTGCCAGCAGCTTAGGAGGCGGGGGGGGAGACATTCAGTACTTC
D: TRBD2
size: NA
J: TRBJ2-4
V: TRBV7-2

CDR3: CASSSNPGENEQFF
DNA: TGTGCCAGCTCGTCCAATCCCGGGGAAAATGAGCAGTTCTTC
D: NA
size: NA
J: TRBJ2-1
V: TRBV18

CDR3: CAISDGTYTDTQYF
DNA: TGTGCCATCAGTGATGGGACTTACACAGATACGCAGTATTTT
D: NA
size: NA
J: TRBJ2-3
V: TRBV10-3

CDR3: CASSDLLQGYGYTF
DNA: TGTGCCAGCAGTGACCTTTTACAGGGGTATGGCTACACCTTC
D: TRBD1
size: NA
J: TRBJ1-2
V: TRBV6-1

CDR3: CASSLGTTGYSNQPQHF
DNA: TGTGCCAGCAGCTTGGGCACTACAGGGTATAGCAATCAGCCCCAGCATTTT
D: NA
size: NA
J: TRBJ1-5
V: TRBV5-8

CDR3: CASRNTGDNSPLHF
DNA: TGTGCCAGCAGGAATACAGGAGACAATTCACCCCTCCACTTT
D: NA
size: NA
J: TRBJ1-6
V: TRBV6-5

CDR3: CASSADYPNRGRTEAFF
DNA: TGTGCCAGCAGCGCAGATTACCCAAACAGGGGGCGTACTGAAGCTTTCTTT
D: TRBD1
size: NA
J: TRBJ1-1
V: TRBV7-8

CDR3: CASSSTGFRNQPQHF
DNA: TGTGCCAGCAGCTCTACTGGGTTTAGAAATCAGCCCCAGCATTTT
D: NA
size: NA
J: TRBJ1-5
V: TRBV7-2

CDR3: CTSSQGEGILTYEQYF
DNA: TGCACCAGCAGCCAAGGGGAGGGGATCTTAACCTACGAGCAGTACTTC
D: NA
size: NA
J: TRBJ2-7
V: TRBV1

CDR3: CASSEPSGGWETQYF
DNA: TGTGCCAGCAGTGAGCCTAGCGGGGGTTGGGAGACCCAGTACTTC
D: TRBD2
size: NA
J: TRBJ2-5
V: TRBV6-6

CDR3: CASSELNGYTF
DNA: TGTGCCAGCAGTGAACTCAATGGCTACACCTTC
D: NA
size: NA
J: TRBJ1-2
V: TRBV6-1

CDR3: CASSQGGATNEKLFF
DNA: TGTGCCAGCAGTCAAGGAGGGGCAACTAATGAAAAACTGTTTTTT
D: NA
size: NA
J: TRBJ1-4
V: TRBV28

CDR3: CASSLHLGYTF
DNA: TGTGCCAGTAGTCTACATTTGGGCTACACCTTC
D: NA
size: NA
J: TRBJ1-2
V: TRBV19

CDR3: CASSPAKVAVGNNEQFF
DNA: TGTGCCAGCTCACCAGCCAAGGTAGCTGTGGGGAACAATGAGCAGTTCTTC
D: NA
size: few
J: TRBJ2-1
V: TRBV18

CDR3: CASIFFGGLNTEAFF
DNA: TGTGCCAGCATCTTCTTCGGGGGGTTGAACACTGAAGCTTTCTTT
D: NA
size: few
J: TRBJ1-1
V: TRBV6-6

CDR3: CASSVGVGGSYNEQFF
DNA: TGTGCCAGCAGCGTAGGAGTAGGGGGGTCCTACAATGAGCAGTTCTTC
D: NA
size: NA
J: TRBJ2-1
V: TRBV9

CDR3: CASSLQRGYEQYF
DNA: TGTGCCAGCAGCCTCCAGCGGGGGTACGAGCAGTACTTC
D: TRBD2
size: NA
J: TRBJ2-7
V: TRBV7-6

CDR3: CASSLQGTGVGETQYF
DNA: TGTGCCAGTAGTCTACAAGGGACAGGGGTAGGGGAGACCCAGTACTTC
D: TRBD1
size: once
J: TRBJ2-5
V: TRBV19

CDR3: CASSEWGPSYEQYF
DNA: TGTGCCAGCAGTGAGTGGGGGCCCTCCTACGAGCAGTACTTC
D: NA
size: NA
J: TRBJ2-7
V: TRBV2

CDR3: CASSFSGFNTEAFF
DNA: TGTGCCAGCAGTTTCTCCGGGTTCAACACTGAAGCTTTCTTT
D: NA
size: NA
J: TRBJ1-1
V: TRBV6-5

CDR3: CASRSSAGELFF
DNA: TGTGCCAGCAGGTCCTCGGCCGGGGAGCTGTTTTTT
D: NA
size: NA
J: TRBJ2-2
V: TRBV6-1

CDR3: CASSRQRNYGYTF
DNA: TGTGCCAGCAGTCGACAGCGTAACTATGGCTACACCTTC
D: NA
size: NA
J: TRBJ1-2
V: TRBV6-1

CDR3: CASSGLAFTDTQYF
DNA: TGTGCCAGCAGCGGACTAGCTTTTACCGATACGCAGTATTTT
D: TRBD2
size: NA
J: TRBJ2-3
V: TRBV9

CDR3: CASSIALVLHSNQPQHF
DNA: TGTGCCAGTAGTATTGCTTTGGTCCTCCATAGCAATCAGCCCCAGCATTTT
D: NA
size: NA
J: TRBJ1-5
V: TRBV19

CDR3: CASSQSLGSAEKTQYF
DNA: TGTGCCAGCAGCCAATCTCTCGGGAGTGCGGAAAAGACCCAGTACTTC
D: NA
size: NA
J: TRBJ2-5
V: TRBV4-2

CDR3: CASRKDSPYEQYF
DNA: TGTGCCAGCAGGAAGGACAGTCCATACGAGCAGTACTTC
D: NA
size: few
J: TRBJ2-7
V: TRBV2

CDR3: CASSEGGQVYGYTF
DNA: TGTGCCAGCAGTGAGGGGGGGCAAGTCTATGGCTACACCTTC
D: NA
size: NA
J: TRBJ1-2
V: TRBV25-1

CDR3: CASSLSWRVPYEQYF
DNA: TGTGCCAGTAGTCTCAGCTGGAGGGTACCGTACGAGCAGTACTTC
D: NA
size: NA
J: TRBJ2-7
V: TRBV19

CDR3: CASSLSLARYNEQFF
DNA: TGTGCCAGCAGCTTAAGTTTGGCACGATACAATGAGCAGTTCTTC
D: NA
size: NA
J: TRBJ2-1
V: TRBV7-2

CDR3: CASSFRTSGGTDTQYF
DNA: TGCGCCAGCAGCTTCCGTACTAGCGGGGGCACAGATACGCAGTATTTT
D: TRBD2
size: NA
J: TRBJ2-3
V: TRBV5-1

CDR3: CASIPRGYTEAFF
DNA: TGTGCCAGCATTCCCAGGGGGTATACTGAAGCTTTCTTT
D: TRBD1
size: NA
J: TRBJ1-1
V: TRBV25-1

CDR3: CASSTARQDGKLFF
DNA: TGTGCCAGTAGTACGGCCAGACAGGACGGAAAACTGTTTTTT
D: NA
size: NA
J: TRBJ1-4
V: TRBV19

CDR3: CASSPLGETQYF
DNA: TGTGCCAGCAGCCCCCTCGGGGAGACCCAGTACTTC
D: NA
size: once
J: TRBJ2-5
V: TRBV7-9

CDR3: CASSYREGYGYTF
DNA: TGTGCCAGCAGTTACAGGGAAGGCTATGGCTACACCTTC
D: NA
size: NA
J: TRBJ1-2
V: TRBV2

CDR3: CASSSSGGPSYEQYF
DNA: TGTGCCAGCAGCTCGAGCGGGGGGCCCTCCTACGAGCAGTACTTC
D: TRBD2
size: few
J: TRBJ2-7
V: TRBV7-2